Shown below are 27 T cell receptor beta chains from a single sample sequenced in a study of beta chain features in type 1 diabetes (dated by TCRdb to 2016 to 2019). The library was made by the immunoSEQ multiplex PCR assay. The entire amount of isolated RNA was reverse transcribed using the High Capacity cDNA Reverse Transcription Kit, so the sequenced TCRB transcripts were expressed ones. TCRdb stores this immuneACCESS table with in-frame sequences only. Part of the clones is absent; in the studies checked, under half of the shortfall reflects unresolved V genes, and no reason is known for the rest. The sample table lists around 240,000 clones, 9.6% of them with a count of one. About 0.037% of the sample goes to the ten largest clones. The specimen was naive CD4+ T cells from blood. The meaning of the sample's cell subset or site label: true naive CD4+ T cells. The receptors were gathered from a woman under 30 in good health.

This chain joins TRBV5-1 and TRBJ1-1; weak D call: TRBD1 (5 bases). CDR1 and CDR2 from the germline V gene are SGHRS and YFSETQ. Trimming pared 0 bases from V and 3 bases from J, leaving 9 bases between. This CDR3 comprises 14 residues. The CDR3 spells CASSLAGMDTEAFF. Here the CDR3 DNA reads TGCGCCAGCAGCTTGGCAGGGATGGACACTGAAGCTTTCTTT.

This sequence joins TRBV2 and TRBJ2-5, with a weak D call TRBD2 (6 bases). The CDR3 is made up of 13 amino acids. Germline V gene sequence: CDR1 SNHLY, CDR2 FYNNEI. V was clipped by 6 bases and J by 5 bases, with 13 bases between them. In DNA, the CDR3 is TGTGCCAGCAGCGGGAGTGATGGGGAGACCCAGTACTTC. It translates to CASSGSDGETQYF. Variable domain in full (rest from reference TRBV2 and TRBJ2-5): EPEVTQTPSHQVTQMGQEVILRCVPISNHLYFYWYRQILGQKVEFLVSFYNNEISEKSEIFDDQFSVERPDGSNFTLKIRSTKLEDSAMYFCASSGSDGETQYFGPGTRLLVL.

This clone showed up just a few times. In DNA form, the CDR3 reads TGCGCCAGCAGCTTGGCCAGGGCTGGGGAAAAACTGTTTTTT. Amino acid sequence: CASSLARAGEKLFF. The rearrangement links TRBV5-1 to TRBJ1-4; weak D call: TRBD1 (5 bases). The CDR3 consists of 14 residues. Germline CDR1 reads SGHRS; CDR2 reads YFSETQ. The V end lost 0 bases, the J end lost 8 bases, and 11 bases lay between the germline ends.

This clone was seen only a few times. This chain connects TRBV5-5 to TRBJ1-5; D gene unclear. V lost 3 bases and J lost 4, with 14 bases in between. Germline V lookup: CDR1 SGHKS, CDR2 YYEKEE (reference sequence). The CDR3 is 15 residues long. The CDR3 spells CASSSPGEPNQPQHF. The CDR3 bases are TGTGCCAGCAGCTCTCCAGGCGAACCTAATCAGCCCCAGCATTTT.

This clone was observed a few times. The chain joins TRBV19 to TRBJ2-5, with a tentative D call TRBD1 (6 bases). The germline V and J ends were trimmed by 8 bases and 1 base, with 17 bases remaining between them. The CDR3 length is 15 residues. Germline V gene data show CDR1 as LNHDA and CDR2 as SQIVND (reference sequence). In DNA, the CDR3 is TGTGCCAGTCAACTTACCGGGACACTCCAAGAGACCCAGTACTTC. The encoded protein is CASQLTGTLQETQYF.

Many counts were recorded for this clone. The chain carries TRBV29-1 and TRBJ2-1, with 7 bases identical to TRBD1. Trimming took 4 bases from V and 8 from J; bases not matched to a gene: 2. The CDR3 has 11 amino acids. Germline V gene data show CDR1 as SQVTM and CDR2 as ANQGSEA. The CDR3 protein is CSVGTGDEQFF. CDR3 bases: TGCAGCGTTGGAACAGGGGATGAGCAGTTCTTC.

CDR3 nucleotide sequence: TGTGCCAGCATTCTACAGGCGTCCGGTAATCAGCCCCAGCATTTT. Protein: CASILQASGNQPQHF. The genes are TRBV6-1 and TRBJ1-5; weak D call: TRBD1 (5 bases). The germline gives CDR1 MNHNS, CDR2 SASEGT. V was pared by 7 bases and J by 4 bases, with 17 bases between. This CDR3 has 15 amino acids.

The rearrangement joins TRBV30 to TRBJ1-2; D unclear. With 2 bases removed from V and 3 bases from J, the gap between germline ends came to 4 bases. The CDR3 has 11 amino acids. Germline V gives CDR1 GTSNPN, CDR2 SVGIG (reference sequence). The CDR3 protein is CAWSTHYGYTF. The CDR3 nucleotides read TGTGCCTGGAGTACACACTATGGCTACACCTTC.

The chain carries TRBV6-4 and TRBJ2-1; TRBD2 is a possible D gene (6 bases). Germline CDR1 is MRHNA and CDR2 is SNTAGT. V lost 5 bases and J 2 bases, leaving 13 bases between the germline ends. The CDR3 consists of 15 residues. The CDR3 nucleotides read TGTGCCAGCAGTTTGACACGGGGGACCTACAATGAGCAGTTCTTC. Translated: CASSLTRGTYNEQFF.

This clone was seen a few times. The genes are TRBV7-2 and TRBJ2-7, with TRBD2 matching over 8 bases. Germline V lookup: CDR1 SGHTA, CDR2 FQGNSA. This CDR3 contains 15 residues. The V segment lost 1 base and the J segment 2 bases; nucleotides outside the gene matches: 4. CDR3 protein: CASSLDPGGPYEQYF. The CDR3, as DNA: TGTGCCAGCAGCTTAGACCCGGGAGGGCCCTACGAGCAGTACTTC.

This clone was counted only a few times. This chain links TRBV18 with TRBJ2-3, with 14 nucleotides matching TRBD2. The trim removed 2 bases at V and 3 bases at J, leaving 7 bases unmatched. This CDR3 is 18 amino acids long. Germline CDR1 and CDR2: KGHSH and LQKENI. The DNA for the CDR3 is TGTGCCAGCTCACCAGGACTAGCGGGAGGATTGCGTACAGATACGCAGTATTTT. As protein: CASSPGLAGGLRTDTQYF.

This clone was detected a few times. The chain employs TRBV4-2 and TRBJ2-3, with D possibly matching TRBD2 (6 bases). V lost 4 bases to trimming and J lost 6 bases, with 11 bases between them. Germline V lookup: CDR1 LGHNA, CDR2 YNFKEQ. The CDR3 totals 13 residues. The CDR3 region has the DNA TGTGCCAGCAGCCTTACTCGGGGGGATACGCAGTATTTT. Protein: CASSLTRGDTQYF.

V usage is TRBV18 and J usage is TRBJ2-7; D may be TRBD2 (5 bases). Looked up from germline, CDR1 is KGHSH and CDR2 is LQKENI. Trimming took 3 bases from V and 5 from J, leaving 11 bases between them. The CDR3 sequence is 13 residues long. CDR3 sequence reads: CASSPRARDEQYF. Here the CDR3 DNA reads TGTGCCAGCTCACCTCGGGCGCGGGACGAGCAGTACTTC. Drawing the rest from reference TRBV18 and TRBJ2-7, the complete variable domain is NAGVMQNPRHLVRRRGQEARLRCSPMKGHSHVYWYRQLPEEGLKFMVYLQKENIIDESGMPKERFSAEFPKEGPSILRIQQVVRGDSAAYFCASSPRARDEQYFGPGTRLTVT.

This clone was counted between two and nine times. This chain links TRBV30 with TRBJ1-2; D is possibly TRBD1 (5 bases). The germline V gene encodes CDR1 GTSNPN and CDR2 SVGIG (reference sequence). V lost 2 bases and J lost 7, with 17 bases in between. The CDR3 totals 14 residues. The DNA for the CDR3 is TGTGCCTGGAGTCTCCAGCAGGGAAGTGGTGGCTACACCTTC. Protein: CAWSLQQGSGGYTF.

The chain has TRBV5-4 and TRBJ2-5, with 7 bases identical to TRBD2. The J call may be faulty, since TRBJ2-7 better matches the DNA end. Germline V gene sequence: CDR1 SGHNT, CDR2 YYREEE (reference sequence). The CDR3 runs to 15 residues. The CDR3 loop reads CASSRDGEGTYEQYF. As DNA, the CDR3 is TGTGCCAGCAGCCGGGACGGGGAGGGAACCTACGAGCAGTACTTC.

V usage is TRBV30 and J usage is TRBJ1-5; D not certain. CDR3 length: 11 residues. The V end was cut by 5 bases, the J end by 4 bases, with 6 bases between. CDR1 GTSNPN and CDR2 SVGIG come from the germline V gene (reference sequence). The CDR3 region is CAWGMNQPQHF. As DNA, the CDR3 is TGTGCCTGGGGCATGAATCAGCCCCAGCATTTT.

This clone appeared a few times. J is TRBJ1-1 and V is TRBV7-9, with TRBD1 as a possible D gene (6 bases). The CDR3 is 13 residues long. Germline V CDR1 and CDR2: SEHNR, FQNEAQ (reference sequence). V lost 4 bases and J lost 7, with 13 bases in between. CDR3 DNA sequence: TGTGCCAGCAGCTCCCAGACAGGCCATGAAGCTTTCTTT. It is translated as CASSSQTGHEAFF.

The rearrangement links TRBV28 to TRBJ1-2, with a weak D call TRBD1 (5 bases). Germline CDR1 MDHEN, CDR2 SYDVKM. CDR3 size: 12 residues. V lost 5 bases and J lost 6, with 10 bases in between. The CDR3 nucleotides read TGTGCCAGCAGTGACAGTAGTAATGGCTACACCTTC. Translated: CASSDSSNGYTF.

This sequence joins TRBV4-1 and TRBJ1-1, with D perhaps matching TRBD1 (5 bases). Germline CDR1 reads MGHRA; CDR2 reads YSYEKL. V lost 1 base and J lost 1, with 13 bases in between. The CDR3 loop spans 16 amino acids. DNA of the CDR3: TGCGCCAGCAGCCAAGCGGCAAAGGGGCAGAACACTGAAGCTTTCTTT. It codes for CASSQAAKGQNTEAFF.

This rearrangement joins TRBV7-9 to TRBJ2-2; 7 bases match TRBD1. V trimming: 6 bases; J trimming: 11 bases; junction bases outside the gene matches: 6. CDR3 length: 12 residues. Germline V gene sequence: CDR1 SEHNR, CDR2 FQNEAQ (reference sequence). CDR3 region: CASRPRDSELFF. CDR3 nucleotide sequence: TGTGCCAGCAGACCCCGGGACAGCGAGCTGTTTTTT.

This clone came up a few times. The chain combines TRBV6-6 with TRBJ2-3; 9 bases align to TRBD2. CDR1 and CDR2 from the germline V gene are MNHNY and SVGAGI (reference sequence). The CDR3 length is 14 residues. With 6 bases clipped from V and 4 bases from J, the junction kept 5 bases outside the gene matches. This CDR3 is CASRPGLAADTQYF. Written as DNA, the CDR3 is TGTGCCAGCAGGCCGGGACTAGCAGCAGATACGCAGTATTTT.

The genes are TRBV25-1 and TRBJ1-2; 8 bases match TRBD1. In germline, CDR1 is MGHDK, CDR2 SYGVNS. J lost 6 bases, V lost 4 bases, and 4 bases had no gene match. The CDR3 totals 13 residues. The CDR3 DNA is TGTGCCAGCAGTGGACAGGGGATCCATGGCTACACCTTC. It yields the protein CASSGQGIHGYTF.

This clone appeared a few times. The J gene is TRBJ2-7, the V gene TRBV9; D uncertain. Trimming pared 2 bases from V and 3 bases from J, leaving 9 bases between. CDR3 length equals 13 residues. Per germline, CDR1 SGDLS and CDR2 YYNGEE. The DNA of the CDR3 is TGTGCCAGCAGCGTTGGAGTTGACTACGAGCAGTACTTC. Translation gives CASSVGVDYEQYF.

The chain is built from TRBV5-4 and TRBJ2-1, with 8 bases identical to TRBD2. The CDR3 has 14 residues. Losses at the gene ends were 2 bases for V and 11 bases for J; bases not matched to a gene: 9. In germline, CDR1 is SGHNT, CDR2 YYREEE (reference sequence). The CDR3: CASSFREGLMKQFF. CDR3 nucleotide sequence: TGTGCCAGCAGCTTTCGGGAGGGCCTAATGAAGCAGTTCTTC.

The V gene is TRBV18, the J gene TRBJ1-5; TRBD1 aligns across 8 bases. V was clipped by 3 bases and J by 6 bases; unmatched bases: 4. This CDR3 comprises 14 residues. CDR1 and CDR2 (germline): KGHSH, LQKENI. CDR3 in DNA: TGTGCCAGCTCACCCGGGACAGGTCCTCAGCCCCAGCATTTT. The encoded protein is CASSPGTGPQPQHF.

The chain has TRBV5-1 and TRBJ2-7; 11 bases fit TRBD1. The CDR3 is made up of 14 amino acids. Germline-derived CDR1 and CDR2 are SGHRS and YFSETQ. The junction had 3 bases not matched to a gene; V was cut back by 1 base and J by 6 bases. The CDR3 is CASSLQGQGGEQYF. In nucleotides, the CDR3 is TGCGCCAGCAGCTTGCAGGGACAGGGGGGCGAGCAGTACTTC.

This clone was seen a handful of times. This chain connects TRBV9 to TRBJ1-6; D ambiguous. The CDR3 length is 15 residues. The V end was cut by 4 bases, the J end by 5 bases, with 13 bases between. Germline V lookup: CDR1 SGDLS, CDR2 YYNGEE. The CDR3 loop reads CASSPSMVDNSPLHF. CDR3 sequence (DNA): TGTGCCAGCAGCCCATCCATGGTAGATAATTCACCCCTCCACTTT.